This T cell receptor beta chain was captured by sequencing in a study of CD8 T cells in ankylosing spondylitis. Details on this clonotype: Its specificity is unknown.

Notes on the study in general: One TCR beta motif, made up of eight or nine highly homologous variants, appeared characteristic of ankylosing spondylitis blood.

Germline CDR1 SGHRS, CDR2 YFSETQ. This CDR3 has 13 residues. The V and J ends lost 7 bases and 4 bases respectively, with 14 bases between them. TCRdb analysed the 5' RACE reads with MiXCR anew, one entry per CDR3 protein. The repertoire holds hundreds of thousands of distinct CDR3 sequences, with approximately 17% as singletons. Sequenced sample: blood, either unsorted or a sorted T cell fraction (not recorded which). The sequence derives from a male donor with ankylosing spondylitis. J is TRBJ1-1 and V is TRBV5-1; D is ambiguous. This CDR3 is CASGQTPSTEAFF. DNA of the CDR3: TGCGCCAGCGGGCAGACTCCGTCCACTGAAGCTTTCTTT.